Following are 25 T cell receptor beta chains from one sample sequenced in a study of cytomegalovirus exposure and HLA in healthy donors. PCR employed 60 Vbeta and 13 Jbeta primers. TCRdb keeps only in-frame clones here, not all; method: immunoSEQ multiplex PCR. The sample lists about 150,000 clones; around four fifths were seen once. Sequenced sample: PBMCs. The receptor set was obtained from a male donor in good health and CMV-seronegative.

The chain recombines TRBV5-1 with TRBJ2-1, with D possibly TRBD2 on 5 matching bases. This CDR3 region has 15 residues. Trimming shortened V by 1 base and J by 1 base, and 9 bases separated the two germline ends. Germline lookup yields CDR1 SGHRS and CDR2 YFSETQ. DNA for the CDR3: TGCGCCAGCAGCTTGAACGGGGAATCCTACAATGAGCAGTTCTTC. Translating it yields CASSLNGESYNEQFF.

The sample holds one count of this clone. The chain carries TRBV7-2 and TRBJ2-1; D remains ambiguous. Trimming removed 2 bases from V and 9 bases from J, with 8 bases in between. The CDR3 sequence is 12 residues long. Germline V gives CDR1 SGHTA, CDR2 FQGNSA. Here the CDR3 DNA reads TGTGCCAGCAGCTTAACTCATGGTGAGCAGTTCTTC. This codes for CASSLTHGEQFF.

J is TRBJ1-2 and V is TRBV29-1; 7 positions match TRBD1. With V trimmed by 8 bases and J by 7 bases, 4 bases remained unmatched. Germline V gene data show CDR1 as SQVTM and CDR2 as ANQGSEA. The CDR3 is made up of 10 amino acids. The CDR3 region is CSTTGVGYTF. The CDR3 bases are TGCAGCACAACAGGGGTTGGCTACACCTTC.

The chain links TRBV19 to TRBJ1-2, with 8 bases identical to TRBD1. Trimming removed 6 bases from V and 7 bases from J; junction bases left unmatched: 10. Looked up from germline, CDR1 is LNHDA and CDR2 is SQIVND (reference sequence). The CDR3 covers 14 residues. The CDR3 region is CASSPNRGLGGYTF. DNA for the CDR3: TGTGCCAGTAGCCCAAACAGGGGGTTGGGTGGCTACACCTTC.

The chain uses TRBV5-1 and TRBJ1-3; D is ambiguous. V lost 5 bases to trimming and J lost 0 bases, with 9 bases between them. This CDR3 has 14 residues. The germline CDR1 and CDR2 sequences are SGHRS and YFSETQ. CDR3 sequence reads: CASRQAYSGNTIYF. Written as DNA, the CDR3 is TGCGCCAGCAGGCAAGCGTACTCTGGAAACACCATATATTTT.

The rearrangement uses TRBV4-2 and TRBJ2-3, with D maybe TRBD2 (5 bases). V lost 1 base to trimming and J lost 6 bases, with 8 bases between them. The CDR3 consists of 13 residues. Germline lookup yields CDR1 LGHNA and CDR2 YNFKEQ. CDR3: CASSQVPGDTQYF. CDR3 DNA sequence: TGTGCCAGCAGCCAAGTCCCGGGGGATACGCAGTATTTT.

The chain uses TRBV27 and TRBJ1-5, with 7 bases identical to TRBD1. This CDR3 region has 15 residues. Germline values: CDR1 MNHEY, CDR2 SMNVEV (reference sequence). Trimming took 5 bases from V and 6 from J; bases not matched to a gene: 10. CDR3 sequence reads: CASSPMRDRSQPQHF. CDR3 in DNA: TGTGCCAGCAGTCCGATGCGGGACAGATCTCAGCCCCAGCATTTT.

The chain combines TRBV9 with TRBJ2-7, with 10 bases aligning to TRBD1. Germline lookup yields CDR1 SGDLS and CDR2 YYNGEE. J lost 0 bases, V lost 0 bases, and 9 bases had no gene match. CDR3 length: 18 residues. In nucleotides, the CDR3 is TGTGCCAGCAGCGTAGGAGGGGGGACAGGGGCACGCTCCTACGAGCAGTACTTC. The encoded protein is CASSVGGGTGARSYEQYF.

The chain couples TRBV7-8 to TRBJ2-7, with D possibly being TRBD1 (5 bases). There are 15 residues in the CDR3. V was clipped by 1 base and J by 4 bases, with 14 bases between them. CDR1 SGHVS and CDR2 FQNEAQ come from the germline V gene. The CDR3 here is CASSLEGAAFYEQYF. CDR3 nucleotide sequence: TGTGCCAGCAGCTTAGAAGGGGCCGCGTTTTACGAGCAGTACTTC.

The V and J genes are TRBV18 and TRBJ1-5; a possible D gene is TRBD1 (5 bases). Germline CDR1 reads KGHSH; CDR2 reads LQKENI. This CDR3 spans 16 amino acids. V lost 1 base and J 2 bases, leaving 12 bases between the germline ends. CDR3 sequence: CASSPQGHFGNQPQHF. The CDR3 coding sequence is TGTGCCAGCTCACCACAGGGGCATTTCGGCAATCAGCCCCAGCATTTT.

This chain connects TRBV19 to TRBJ2-3, with 7 bases matching TRBD2. The junction had 4 bases not matched to a gene; V was cut back by 1 base and J by 0 bases. From germline, CDR1 is LNHDA and CDR2 SQIVND (reference sequence). The length of the CDR3 is 16 residues. The CDR3 spells CASSIGELASTDTQYF. The DNA of the CDR3 is TGTGCCAGTAGTATAGGAGAACTAGCGAGCACAGATACGCAGTATTTT.

The J gene is TRBJ1-2, the V gene TRBV6-6, with TRBD1 identical over 8 bases. CDR1 and CDR2 (germline): MNHNY, SVGAGI (reference sequence). Trimming cost V 7 bases and J 3 bases; bases outside gene matches: 7. This CDR3 is built from 14 residues. This CDR3 is CASKTGADDYGYTF. In DNA form, the CDR3 reads TGTGCCAGCAAGACAGGGGCGGATGACTATGGCTACACCTTC.

The chain recombines TRBV7-6 with TRBJ2-7; D ambiguous. Trimming removed 1 base from V and 2 bases from J, with 6 bases in between. Per germline, CDR1 SGHVS and CDR2 FNYEAQ. This CDR3 region has 13 residues. The chain's CDR3 is CASSLELAYEQYF. CDR3 in DNA: TGTGCCAGCAGCTTAGAGTTAGCCTACGAGCAGTACTTC.

This clone was seen a few times. The chain joins TRBV15 to TRBJ2-7, with TRBD2 matching over 7 bases. The trim removed 6 bases at V and 2 bases at J, leaving 7 bases unmatched. The germline V gene encodes CDR1 LNHNV and CDR2 YYDKDF (reference sequence). The CDR3 totals 14 residues. The CDR3 region is CATREAGVPYEQYF. In DNA form, the CDR3 reads TGTGCCACCAGAGAGGCGGGGGTCCCCTACGAGCAGTACTTC.

The chain employs TRBV29-1 and TRBJ2-7, with 8 nucleotides matching TRBD2. This CDR3 region has 15 residues. Unmatched junction bases numbered 9, after V lost 3 bases and J lost 2 bases. Germline lookup yields CDR1 SQVTM and CDR2 ANQGSEA. As DNA, the CDR3 is TGCAGCGTTGATGACCGTCGCGGGGGGACCTACGAGCAGTACTTC. It encodes CSVDDRRGGTYEQYF.

The V and J genes are TRBV19 and TRBJ1-5; D is unclear. Germline CDR1 LNHDA, CDR2 SQIVND (reference sequence). This CDR3 is 11 amino acids long. Trimming pared 4 bases from V and 9 bases from J, leaving 7 bases between. CDR3 sequence (DNA): TGTGCCAGTAGTACCGCAGGGCCCCAGCATTTT. This sequence encodes CASSTAGPQHF. Full variable domain (rest looked up from reference TRBV19 and TRBJ1-5): DGGITQSPKYLFRKEGQNVTLSCEQNLNHDAMYWYRQDPGQGLRLIYYSQIVNDFQKGDIAEGYSVSREKKESFPLTVTSAQKNPTAFYLCASSTAGPQHFGDGTRLSIL.

The sample holds a few counts of this clone. The chain combines TRBV7-3 with TRBJ2-1; possibly TRBD2 for D (6 bases). CDR1 and CDR2 from the germline V gene are SGHTA and FQGTGA. Trimming pared 4 bases from V and 8 bases from J, leaving 21 bases between. CDR3 length: 16 amino acids. The CDR3 is CASSSVGGATGYEQFF. CDR3 DNA: TGTGCCAGCAGCTCCGTGGGCGGGGCTACCGGCTATGAGCAGTTCTTC.

The chain combines TRBV7-9 with TRBJ2-3; D gene ambiguous. The germline CDR1 and CDR2 sequences are SEHNR and FQNEAQ (reference sequence). V shed 3 bases and J shed 0 bases, with 7 bases lying between them. The CDR3 contains 14 residues. CDR3 residues: CASSFVSSTDTQYF. The CDR3 region has the DNA TGTGCCAGCAGCTTTGTCAGTAGCACAGATACGCAGTATTTT.

This clone was detected only once. The CDR3 carries no conserved terminal phenylalanine or tryptophan, so it likely arises from a read error. The genes are TRBV7-9 and TRBJ1-1, with D perhaps TRBD1 (5 bases). Trimming pared 2 bases from V and 3 bases from J, leaving 10 bases between. From germline, CDR1 is SEHNR and CDR2 FQNEAQ (reference sequence). The CDR3 is 14 amino acids. Here the CDR3 reads CASSLQGADTEAFL. CDR3 DNA: TGTGCCAGCAGCTTACAAGGGGCGGACACTGAAGCTTTCCTT.

The CDR3 coding sequence is TGTGCCACCGGAACGGACAGTAACTATGGCTACACCTTC. It yields the protein CATGTDSNYGYTF. The chain links TRBV15 to TRBJ1-2; the D gene is possibly TRBD1 (6 bases). Looked up from germline, CDR1 is LNHNV and CDR2 is YYDKDF (reference sequence). This CDR3 is 13 amino acids long. Trimming cost V 8 bases and J 1 base, with 11 bases left between them.

This rearrangement joins TRBV6-1 to TRBJ2-5; possibly TRBD1 for D (6 bases). In germline, CDR1 is MNHNS, CDR2 SASEGT. Trimming took off 7 bases at V and 5 bases at J, with 17 bases between the two ends. This CDR3 spans 14 amino acids. The CDR3 spells CASTEGGHGETQYF. In DNA form, the CDR3 reads TGTGCCAGCACCGAAGGGGGACATGGTGAGACCCAGTACTTC.

The rearrangement uses TRBV7-6 and TRBJ2-1, with TRBD2 identical over 9 bases. CDR1 is SGHVS and CDR2 is FNYEAQ in the germline V gene. There are 18 residues in the CDR3. V lost 1 base and J lost 7; bases outside the gene matches: 14. Here the CDR3 DNA reads TGTGCCAGCAGCTTAGTTTATAGCGGGAGTCCCCCACGAAATGAGCAGTTCTTC. Residues: CASSLVYSGSPPRNEQFF.

This rearrangement joins TRBV29-1 to TRBJ1-1; 8 positions match TRBD1. With 8 bases clipped from V and 3 bases from J, the junction kept 5 bases outside the gene matches. The germline V gene encodes CDR1 SQVTM and CDR2 ANQGSEA. This CDR3 is 12 amino acids long. The CDR3 DNA reads TGCAGCTCGGACAGGGAGGACACTGAAGCTTTCTTT. Its translation is CSSDREDTEAFF.

The chain has TRBV10-3 and TRBJ2-1, with no clear D. This CDR3 comprises 16 residues. V was cut by 2 bases and J by 2 bases, with 13 bases left in between. From germline, CDR1 is ENHRY and CDR2 SYGVKD. Here the CDR3 DNA reads TGTGCCATCAGTGAGGGCGCTAGTGTCGCCTACAATGAGCAGTTCTTC. The encoded protein is CAISEGASVAYNEQFF.

This clone turned up a few times. J is TRBJ1-2 and V is TRBV5-6, with D tentatively TRBD1 (5 bases). This CDR3 region has 14 residues. The germline V and J ends were trimmed by 6 bases and 8 bases, with 20 bases remaining between them. CDR1 is SGHDT and CDR2 is YYEEEE in the germline V gene. CDR3 DNA: TGTGCCAGCACCCTCCCGACAGATCGAGAAGGCTACACCTTC. Its translation: CASTLPTDREGYTF.